This T cell receptor (beta chain) was sequenced for a study of blood T cell repertoires in COVID-19 (dated by TCRdb to between 2020 and 2021). Regarding the study in general: Samples from collaborators originated in the United States, Italy and Spain and spanned both the acute and convalescent phases of COVID-19. The samples were drawn from two sources: the first 160 participants of the ongoing ImmuneRACE study, and 1,200 or so subjects contributed by 6 global collaborators. The prospective study material was composed of cDNA or gDNA derived from T cells, B-cell-depleted T cells, or PBMCs. The repertoires were released in a freely available public database intended as a resource for research on the immune response to SARS-CoV-2. HLA class I and class II types, where available, came from metadata supplied by the sample provider rather than from assay-based typing. Sample metadata almost always included a de-identified subject ID, COVID-19 status, age in years and sex. Subjects who had been exposed to COVID-19, were actively infected with it, or had recovered from it provided the deeply sampled blood TCRbeta repertoires that made up the dataset.

The paper's findings and limits, for the study overall: Clinical and demographic metadata were provided uncurated, with the amount varying by source and participant.

In the prospective study, participants were about 18 to 95 years old, resided in fewer than 25 geographic areas of the United States, and were enrolled through a virtual design. Cohort assignment in the prospective study relied on participant-reported clinical history from a screening survey and a study questionnaire. For ImmuneRACE Cohort 3, a participant was defined as recovered based on two consecutive negative NP/OP PCR tests, clearance by a healthcare professional, or resolution of symptoms. Each participant in the prospective study had whole blood, serum and a nasopharyngeal or oropharyngeal swab collected by mobile phlebotomists. Prospective study participants could optionally give additional blood draws and questionnaires over an approximately 2-month period. Before DNA extraction, prospective study blood samples were shipped either frozen or at room temperature. From its cysteine to its phenylalanine, the CDR3 spans 14 amino acids. Only CDR3 DNA remains: 42 bases, in frame from the first base. Taken from the germline V gene (reference sequence), the CDR1 and CDR2 loops are MNHEY and SMNVEV. The junction shows trimming of 3 bases on V and 9 bases on J, and the gene matches do not reach 10 bases of it.

Concerning this clone itself: Its target antigen remains unknown. Per-base quality was not reported, and no clone a single base away is much larger than it.

The immunoSEQ Assay, a bias-controlled multiplex PCR, was used to amplify TCRbeta CDR3 regions from genomic DNA. The published analysis was carried out like this. Within the assay, amplification of reference gene primers was used to estimate how many nucleated cells each sample contained. To quantify the absolute abundance of each unique TCRbeta CDR3 rearrangement, sequence reads were collapsed and filtered. For each sample, productive Simpson clonality was calculated as the square root of Simpson's diversity index over productive rearrangements. As stored in TCRdb, this immuneACCESS dataset retains in-frame rearrangements with V and J assigned. A fraction of the clones does not appear; measured against another copy, unresolved V genes explain less than half of the discrepancy, and the remainder lacks a known reason. That table is the source of V, J and clone size, and D and trimming were worked out from the DNA. This sample is represented by approximately 300,000 clones; roughly 90% of them were singletons. The ten top clones hold around a sixth of the sample.

Source material: PBMCs or T cells enriched from blood (not recorded which). The source is a woman aged 30 to 39 who had recovered from COVID-19. The chain couples TRBV27 to TRBJ1-1; 7 bases in the junction line up with TRBD1. The CDR3 region: CASSFSPTGNKAFF. The DNA reads as follows: TGTGCCAGCAGTTTTAGTCCGACAGGGAATAAAGCTTTCTTT.